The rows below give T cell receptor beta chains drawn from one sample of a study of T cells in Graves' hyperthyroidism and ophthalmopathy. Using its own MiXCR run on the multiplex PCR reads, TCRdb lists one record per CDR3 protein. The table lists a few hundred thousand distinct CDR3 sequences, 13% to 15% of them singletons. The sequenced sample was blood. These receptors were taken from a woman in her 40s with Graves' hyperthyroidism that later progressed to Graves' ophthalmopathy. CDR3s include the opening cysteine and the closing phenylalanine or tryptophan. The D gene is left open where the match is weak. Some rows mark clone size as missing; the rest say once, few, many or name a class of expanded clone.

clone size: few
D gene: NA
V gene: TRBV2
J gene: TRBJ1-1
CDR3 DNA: TGTGCCAGCAGTGTGGGGAACACATGGGAATGGTTAGAGGTGAACACTGAAGCTTTCTTT
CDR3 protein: CASSVGNTWEWLEVNTEAFF

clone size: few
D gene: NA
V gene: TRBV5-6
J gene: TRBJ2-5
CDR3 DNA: TGTGCCAGCAGCCGACGAGGGTGGACCCAGCTGACCCAGTACTTC
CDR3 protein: CASSRRGWTQLTQYF

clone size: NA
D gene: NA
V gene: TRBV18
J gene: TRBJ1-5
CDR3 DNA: TGTGCCAGCTCACCACCTAGGGCAGATACGCAGCATTTT
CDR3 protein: CASSPPRADTQHF

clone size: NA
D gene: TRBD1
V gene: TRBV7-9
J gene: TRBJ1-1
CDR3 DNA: TGTGCCAGCAGCTTAGCAAAACTGGGACAGGGAAAGAACACTGAAGCTTTCTTT
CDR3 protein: CASSLAKLGQGKNTEAFF

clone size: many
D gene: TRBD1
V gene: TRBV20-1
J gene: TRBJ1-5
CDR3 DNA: TGCAGTGCTCCAGACAGGGGAATCGGTCAGCCCCAGCATTTT
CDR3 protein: CSAPDRGIGQPQHF

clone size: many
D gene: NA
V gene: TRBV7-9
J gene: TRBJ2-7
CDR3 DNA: TGTGCCAGCAGCGCCCCCGGGGCAGGGGCTACCTACGAGCAGTACTTC
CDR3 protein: CASSAPGAGATYEQYF

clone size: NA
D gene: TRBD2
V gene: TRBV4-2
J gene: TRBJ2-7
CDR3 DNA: TGTGCCAGCAGCCAAGATCCCCTAGCGGGGTGGGAGGCCTACGAGCAGTACTTC
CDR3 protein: CASSQDPLAGWEAYEQYF

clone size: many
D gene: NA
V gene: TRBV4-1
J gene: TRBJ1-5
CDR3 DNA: TGCGCCAGCAGCCAAGATAGAGGGGCCAGCAATCAGCCCCAGCATTTT
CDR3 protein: CASSQDRGASNQPQHF

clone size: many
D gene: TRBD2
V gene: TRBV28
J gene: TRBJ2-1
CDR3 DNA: TGTGCCAGCAGTTTAACCGGGAGGGCCGGTGAGCAGTTCTTC
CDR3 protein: CASSLTGRAGEQFF

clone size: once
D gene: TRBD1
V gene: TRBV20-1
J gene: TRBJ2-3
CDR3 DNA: TGCAGTGCTGGGACCGGGACAGGGGGTGATACGCAGTATTTT
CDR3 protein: CSAGTGTGGDTQYF

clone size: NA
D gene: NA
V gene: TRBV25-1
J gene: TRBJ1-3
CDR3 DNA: TGTGCCAGCAGAGCGGGAAGCTCTGGAAACACCATATATTTT
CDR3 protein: CASRAGSSGNTIYF

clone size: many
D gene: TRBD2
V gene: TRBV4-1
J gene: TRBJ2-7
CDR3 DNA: TGCGCCAGCAGCCTTACACCGGGACTAGCATACGAGCAGTACTTC
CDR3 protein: CASSLTPGLAYEQYF

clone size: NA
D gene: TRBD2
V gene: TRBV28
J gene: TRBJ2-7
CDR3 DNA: TGTGCCAGCAGCCAAGCCGCTAGCGGAACCTACGAGCAGTACTTC
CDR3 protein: CASSQAASGTYEQYF

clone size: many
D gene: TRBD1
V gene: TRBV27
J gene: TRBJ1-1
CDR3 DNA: TGTGCCAGCAGTGGTACAGGGGGCACTGAAGCTTTCTTT
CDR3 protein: CASSGTGGTEAFF

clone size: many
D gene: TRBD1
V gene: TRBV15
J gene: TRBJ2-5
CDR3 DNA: TGTGCCACCAGCACCGACAGGGGCCGGGAGACCCAGTACTTC
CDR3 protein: CATSTDRGRETQYF

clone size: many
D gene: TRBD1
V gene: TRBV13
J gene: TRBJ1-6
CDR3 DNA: TGTGCCAGCAGCTCCCTGACAGGGTGGGGATCACCCCTCCACTTT
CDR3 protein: CASSSLTGWGSPLHF

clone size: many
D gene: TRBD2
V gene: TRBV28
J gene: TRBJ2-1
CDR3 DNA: TGTGCCAGCAGCACCCCCGGGACTAGCGGTTACAATGAGCAGTTCTTC
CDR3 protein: CASSTPGTSGYNEQFF

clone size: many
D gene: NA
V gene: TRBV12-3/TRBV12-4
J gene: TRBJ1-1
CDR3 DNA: TGTGCCAGCAGTTTAGTCCTGGGAGCTGAAGCTTTCTTT
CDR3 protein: CASSLVLGAEAFF

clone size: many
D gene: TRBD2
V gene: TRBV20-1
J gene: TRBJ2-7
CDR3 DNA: TGCAGTGCTTTTTTGACTAGCGGGAGGGCGAGCGAGCAGTACTTC
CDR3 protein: CSAFLTSGRASEQYF

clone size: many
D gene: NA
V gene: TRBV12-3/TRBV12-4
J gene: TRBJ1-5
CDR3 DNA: TGTGCCAGCACCCCAGGACGGCGGAGCAATCAGCCCCAGCATTTT
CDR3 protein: CASTPGRRSNQPQHF

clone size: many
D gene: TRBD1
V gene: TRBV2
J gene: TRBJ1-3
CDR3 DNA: TGTGCCAGCAGTGAAGGGGGACAGACACACTCTGGAAACACCATATATTTT
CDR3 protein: CASSEGGQTHSGNTIYF

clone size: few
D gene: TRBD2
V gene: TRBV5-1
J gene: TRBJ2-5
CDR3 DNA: TGCGCCAGCAGCTTGGGTGCTAGCGGGACCCAAGAGACCCAGTACTTC
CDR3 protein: CASSLGASGTQETQYF

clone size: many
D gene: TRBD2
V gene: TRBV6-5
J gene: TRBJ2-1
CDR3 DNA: TGTGCCAGCAGTTACTCAGCGGGACTAGCCTACAATGAGCAGTTCTTC
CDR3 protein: CASSYSAGLAYNEQFF

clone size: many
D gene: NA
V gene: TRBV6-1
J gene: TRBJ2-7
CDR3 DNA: TGTGCCAGCAGCGAACTCCTCTCCGGAGTCGACGAGCAGTACTTC
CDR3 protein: CASSELLSGVDEQYF

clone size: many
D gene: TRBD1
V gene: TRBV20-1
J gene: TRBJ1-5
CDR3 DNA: TGCAGTGCTAGAGATCGGACAGGGCCTTACTTTCAGCCCCAGCATTTT
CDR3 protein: CSARDRTGPYFQPQHF

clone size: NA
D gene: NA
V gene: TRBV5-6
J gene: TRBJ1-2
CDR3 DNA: TGTGCCAGCAGCTCCACGGACATCTACTATGGCTACACCTTC
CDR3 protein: CASSSTDIYYGYTF

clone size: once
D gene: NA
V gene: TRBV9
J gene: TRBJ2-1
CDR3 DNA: TGTGCCAGCAGCGCCCCAGGGGTGGGGTACAATGAGCAGTTCTTC
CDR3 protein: CASSAPGVGYNEQFF

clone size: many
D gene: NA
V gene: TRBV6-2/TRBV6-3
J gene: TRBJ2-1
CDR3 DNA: TGTGCCAGCAGTGTCCGGACCTACAATGAGCAGTTCTTC
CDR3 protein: CASSVRTYNEQFF

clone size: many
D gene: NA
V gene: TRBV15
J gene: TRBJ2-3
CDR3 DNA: TGTGCCACCAGCAGATCTCTCACAGATACGCAGTATTTT
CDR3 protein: CATSRSLTDTQYF

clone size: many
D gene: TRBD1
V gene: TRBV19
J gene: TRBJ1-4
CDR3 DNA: TGTGCCAGTAGCGAGAATAGGTTCGACAGGGCACAGGGAAAACTGTTTTTT
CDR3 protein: CASSENRFDRAQGKLFF

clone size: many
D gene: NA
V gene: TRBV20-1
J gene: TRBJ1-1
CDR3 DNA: TGCAGTGCTAGTAAGGCCATGAACACTGAAGCTTTCTTT
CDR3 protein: CSASKAMNTEAFF

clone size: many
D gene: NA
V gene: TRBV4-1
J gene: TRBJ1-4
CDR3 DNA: TGCGCCAGCAGCCGCGTCGGGGGGCAGACTAATGAAAAACTGTTTTTT
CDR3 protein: CASSRVGGQTNEKLFF

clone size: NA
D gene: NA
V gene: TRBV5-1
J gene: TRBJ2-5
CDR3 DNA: TGCGCCAGCAGATTGGGGGAGACCCAGTACTTC
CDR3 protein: CASRLGETQYF

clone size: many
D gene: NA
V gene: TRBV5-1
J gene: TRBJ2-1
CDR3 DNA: TGCGCCAGCAGCTTGTGGGCCCTATACAATGAGCAGTTCTTC
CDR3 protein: CASSLWALYNEQFF

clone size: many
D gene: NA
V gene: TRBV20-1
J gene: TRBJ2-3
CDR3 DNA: TGCAGTGCTTCAGGGTTGAGGACAGATACGCAGTATTTT
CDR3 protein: CSASGLRTDTQYF

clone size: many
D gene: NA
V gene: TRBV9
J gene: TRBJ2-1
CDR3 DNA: TGTGCCAGCAGCGGCACTACCGGGTCTTTGATGGGTGAGCAGTTCTTC
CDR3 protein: CASSGTTGSLMGEQFF

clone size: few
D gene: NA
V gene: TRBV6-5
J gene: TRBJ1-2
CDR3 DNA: TGTGCCAGCAGTTACGGGGGGGCGTGGGGCTACACCTTC
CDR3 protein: CASSYGGAWGYTF

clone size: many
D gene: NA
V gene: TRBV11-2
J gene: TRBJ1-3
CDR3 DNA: TGTGCCAGCAAGATGGACATTTCTGGAAACACCATATATTTT
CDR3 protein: CASKMDISGNTIYF

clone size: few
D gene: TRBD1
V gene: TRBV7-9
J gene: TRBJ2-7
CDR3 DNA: TGTGCCAGCAGCTTATCCCGCTTCGGGACAGGGATTCCCTACGAGCAGTACTTC
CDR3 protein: CASSLSRFGTGIPYEQYF

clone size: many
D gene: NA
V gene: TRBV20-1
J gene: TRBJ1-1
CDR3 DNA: TGCAGTCTTGTTGTAGGGGGTGGGACTGAAGCTTTCTTT
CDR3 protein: CSLVVGGGTEAFF

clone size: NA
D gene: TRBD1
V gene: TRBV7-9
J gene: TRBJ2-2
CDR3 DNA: TGTGCCAGCAGCGCTAAATTTGCGGGACAGGGGGGAAACACCGGGGAGCTGTTTTTT
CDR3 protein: CASSAKFAGQGGNTGELFF

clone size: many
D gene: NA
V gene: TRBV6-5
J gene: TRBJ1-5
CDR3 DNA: TGTGCCAGCAGTTACACCCGACAGAAATGGGGGCACAATCAGCCCCAGCATTTT
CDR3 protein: CASSYTRQKWGHNQPQHF

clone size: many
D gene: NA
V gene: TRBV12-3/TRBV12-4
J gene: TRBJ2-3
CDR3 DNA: TGTGCCAGCAGCGGCAGTACACGAGATACGCAGTATTTT
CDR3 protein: CASSGSTRDTQYF

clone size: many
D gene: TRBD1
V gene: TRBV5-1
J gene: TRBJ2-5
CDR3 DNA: TGCGCCAGCAGCCATAATTGGGGGACAGTTGAAGAGACCCAGTACTTC
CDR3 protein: CASSHNWGTVEETQYF

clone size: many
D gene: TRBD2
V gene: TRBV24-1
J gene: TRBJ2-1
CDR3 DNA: TGTGCCACCAGTGTCAGCGGGAGGGCGGGCAATGAGCAGTTCTTC
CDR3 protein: CATSVSGRAGNEQFF

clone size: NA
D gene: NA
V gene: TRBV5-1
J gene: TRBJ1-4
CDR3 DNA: TGCGCCAGCAGCTTGATGGGGTTTGGTTTAAATGAAAAACTGTTTTTT
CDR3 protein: CASSLMGFGLNEKLFF

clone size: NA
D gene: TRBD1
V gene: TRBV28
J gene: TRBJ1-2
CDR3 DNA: TGTGCCAGCAGCCTCAACAGGGGCCCCGCCTACACCTTC
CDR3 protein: CASSLNRGPAYTF

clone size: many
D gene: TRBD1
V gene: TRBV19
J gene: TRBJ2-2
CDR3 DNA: TGTGCCAGTGGATGGGACAGCAACACCGGGGAGCTGTTTTTT
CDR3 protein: CASGWDSNTGELFF

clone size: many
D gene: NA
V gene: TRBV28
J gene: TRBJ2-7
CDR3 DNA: TGTGCCAGCAGCCGCCTCTTCGAGCAGTACTTC
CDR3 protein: CASSRLFEQYF

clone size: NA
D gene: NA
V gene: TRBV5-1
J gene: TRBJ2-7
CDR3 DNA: TGCGCCAGCAGCTCGTCATACCAGCAGTACTTC
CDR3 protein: CASSSSYQQYF

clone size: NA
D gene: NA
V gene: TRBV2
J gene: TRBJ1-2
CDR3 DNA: TGTGCCAGCAGTGCACCCCAGGCAGGGGACTATGGCTACACCTTC
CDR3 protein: CASSAPQAGDYGYTF

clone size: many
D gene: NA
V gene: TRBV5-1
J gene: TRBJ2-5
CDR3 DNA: TGCGCCAGCAGCTTGGAGGCGGTTTTTTTCCAAGAGACCCAGTACTTC
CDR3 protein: CASSLEAVFFQETQYF

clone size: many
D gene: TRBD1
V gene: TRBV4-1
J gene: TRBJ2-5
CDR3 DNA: TGCGCCAGCAGCCACACACCGCCTCGACAGGGCCAGGGGGCCCAAGAGACCCAGTACTTC
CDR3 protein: CASSHTPPRQGQGAQETQYF

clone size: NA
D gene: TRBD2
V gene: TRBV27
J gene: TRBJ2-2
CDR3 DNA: TGTGCCAGCAGTTTTTTTTCGGGAGGGTTAACCGGGGAGCTGTTTTTT
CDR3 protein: CASSFFSGGLTGELFF

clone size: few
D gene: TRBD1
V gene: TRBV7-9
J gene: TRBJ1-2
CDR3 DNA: TGTGCCAGCAGTTTAACAGGGGCTAATCAAATAGCTAACTATGGCTACACCTTC
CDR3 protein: CASSLTGANQIANYGYTF

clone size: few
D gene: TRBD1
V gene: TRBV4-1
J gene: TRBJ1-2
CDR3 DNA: TGCGCCAGCAGTCACTCCTTACATGACAGGGACTATGGCTACACCTTC
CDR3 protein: CASSHSLHDRDYGYTF

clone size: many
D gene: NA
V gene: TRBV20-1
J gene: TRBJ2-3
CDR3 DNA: TGCAGTGCTAAGTTTAGGGGGAACACGCTCCGGACTAGACCGACCACAGATACGCAGTATTTT
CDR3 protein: CSAKFRGNTLRTRPTTDTQYF

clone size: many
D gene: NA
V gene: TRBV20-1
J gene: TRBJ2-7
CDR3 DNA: TGCAGTGCGGAGTTAATGGGCCACGAGCAGTACTTC
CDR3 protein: CSAELMGHEQYF

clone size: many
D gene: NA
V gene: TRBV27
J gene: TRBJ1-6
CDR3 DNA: TGTGCCAGCAGTTTTGGAAGTTTTTCCTATAATTCACCCCTCCACTTT
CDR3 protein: CASSFGSFSYNSPLHF